One TCR beta chain is described in this entry. This clonotype was seen a handful of times. Its antigen remains unidentified. It has no much larger one-base neighbor in the sample; base qualities were not kept. Hyperthyroidism patients were newly diagnosed, had a disease duration of under 2 months, and were aged 18 to 65 years. Patients with uncontrolled infections, other autoimmune diseases, pregnancy or lactation were excluded. Diagnoses were established on the basis of clinical symptoms, serum thyroxine and TRAb, thyroid ultrasound, and orbital computed tomography. For progressor patients, blood was drawn at the first diagnosis of hyperthyroidism, before any ophthalmopathy symptoms had appeared. PBMCs were separated from 10 ml of fresh peripheral blood using Ficoll-Paque density gradient centrifugation. Progressor patients were initially diagnosed with Graves' hyperthyroidism and developed ophthalmopathy during follow-up. Total RNA was extracted with Trizol reagent, and quality was checked on an Agilent 2100 Bioanalyzer.

The TCR beta CDR3 regions were amplified from RNA transcripts. A first-round RT-PCR of the TCR CDR3 used the HTBI primer set with the Qiagen OneStep RT-PCR kit. Libraries were constructed in a second round of multiplex PCR, after which size selection and purification were carried out. The libraries were sequenced on an Illumina HiSeq2000 using paired-end 100 bp reads. On the authors' methods: SOAPnuke was used to process the raw data, with reads discarded if the reads contained adapters or uncalled bases, had a mean Phred below 15, or lacked an exact constant-primer or identifier match. High-quality paired reads were merged using COPE v1.2.5, and each unique nucleotide sequence was defined as a clonotype. MiTCR v1.1 was used to align clonotypes to the IMGT TRBV, TRBD and TRBJ reference segments. The analysis was restricted to V-J combinations with a frequency above 0.0001, which together covered 99.2% of the repertoires. A TCS score was defined as the ratio of F50 (clonal expansion) to E x V (chaos), with BLOSUM62-based TCRdist applied between CDR3 peptides within each V-J. Welch's t-statistics and random forest reduced roughly 500 V-J features to roughly 13, which were used in a naive Bayes classifier (R e1071). TCRdb handled the public reads itself, with Q25 trimming in fastp and clone calling in MiXCR, and kept productive beta chains. Rows matching on CDR3 protein sequence are summarized as one entry with the most common DNA and genes. TCRdb's processing, not the study's, gives the V and J calls here. Counted in this sample were 730,000 or so distinct CDR3 sequences; roughly a sixth of them appeared once. 16% of the sample is held by the ten biggest clonotypes.

These data originate in a study of T cells in Graves' hyperthyroidism and ophthalmopathy (dated by TCRdb to about 2019). With respect to the entire study: Peripheral blood samples were taken at the time of initial diagnosis, prior to any treatment. In about 6 Graves' hyperthyroidism patients, the study also compared T-cell repertoires from thyroid tissue with T-cell repertoires from blood. Prospective prediction of ophthalmopathy was tested in an independent validation cohort of fewer than 20 hyperthyroidism patients and around 16 patients who later progressed to ophthalmopathy. TCR Vbeta CDR3 sequencing of 120 to 150 peripheral blood samples (roughly 41 ophthalmopathy, 70 to 85 hyperthyroidism and around 17 progressor patients) is reported in the paper. TCR V-J signatures able to tell the groups apart were searched for in a discovery cohort of approximately 95 patients, of whom more than 40 had Graves' ophthalmopathy and around 58 had stable Graves' hyperthyroidism. After sampling, hyperthyroidism patients received methimazole starting at 30 mg daily, and ophthalmopathy patients received high-dose intravenous methylprednisolone. The 100 discovery patients were randomly split 7:3 into training and test sets. Overall study outcomes, separate from this receptor: No statistical method was used to fix the sample size in advance, and group allocation was not hidden from the investigators. Most expanded thyroid clonotypes (frequency above 0.001) were also found in blood, which suggests that blood repertoires may mirror thyroid immune responses. In cross-validation, a model built on a 13 V-J signature told ophthalmopathy apart from stable hyperthyroidism with just under 90% sensitivity and 81% to 82% specificity, and in testing the same model reached 80%/75%. During validation, the model predicted progression to ophthalmopathy a median of around 7 months ahead of onset, with roughly 65% sensitivity and 72.22% specificity.

The receptor comes from a woman in her fifties or sixties with Graves' hyperthyroidism that later progressed to Graves' ophthalmopathy. What was sequenced was blood.

The CDR3 amino acid sequence is: CSARAPGVRGEQFF. The DNA sequence is TGCAGTGCTAGAGCCCCCGGGGTCCGGGGTGAGCAGTTCTTC. The sequence is built from TRBV20-1 and TRBJ2-1; the D segment could be TRBD2, given 5 matching bases. The germline V gene encodes CDR1 DFQATT and CDR2 SNEGSKA (reference sequence). Including cysteine and phenylalanine, the CDR3 has 14 amino acids. CDR3 DNA only is kept here, 42 bases in frame from base 1. Between the V and J ends, shortened by 1 base and 9 bases respectively, the junction contains 16 bases.